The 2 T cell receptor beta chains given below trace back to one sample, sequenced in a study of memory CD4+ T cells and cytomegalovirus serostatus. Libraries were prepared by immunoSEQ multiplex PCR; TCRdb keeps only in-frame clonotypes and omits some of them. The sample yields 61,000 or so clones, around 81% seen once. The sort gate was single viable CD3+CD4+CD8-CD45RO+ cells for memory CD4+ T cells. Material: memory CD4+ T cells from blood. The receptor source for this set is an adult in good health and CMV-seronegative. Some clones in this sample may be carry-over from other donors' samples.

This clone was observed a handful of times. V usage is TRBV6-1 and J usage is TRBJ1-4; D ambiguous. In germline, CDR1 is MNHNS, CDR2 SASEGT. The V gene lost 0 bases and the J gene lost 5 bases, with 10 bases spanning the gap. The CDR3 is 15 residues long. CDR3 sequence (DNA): TGTGCCAGCAGTGAAGCAATGAGGAGGAATGAAAAACTGTTTTTT. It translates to CASSEAMRRNEKLFF.

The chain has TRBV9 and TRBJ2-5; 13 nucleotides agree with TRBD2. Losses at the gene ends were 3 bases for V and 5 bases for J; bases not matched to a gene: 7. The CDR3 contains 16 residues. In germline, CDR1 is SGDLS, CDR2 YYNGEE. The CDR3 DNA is TGTGCCAGCAGCGGGACTAGCGGGAGAGGGTATGAGACCCAGTACTTC. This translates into CASSGTSGRGYETQYF.